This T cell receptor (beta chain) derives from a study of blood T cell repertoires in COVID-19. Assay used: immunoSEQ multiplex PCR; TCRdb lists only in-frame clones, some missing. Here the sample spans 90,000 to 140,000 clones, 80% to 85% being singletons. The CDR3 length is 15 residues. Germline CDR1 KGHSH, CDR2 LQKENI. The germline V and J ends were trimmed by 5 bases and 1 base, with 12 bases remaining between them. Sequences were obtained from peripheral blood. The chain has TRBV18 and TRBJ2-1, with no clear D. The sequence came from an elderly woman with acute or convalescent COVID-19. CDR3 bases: TGTGCCAGCTCAGGCGCCGGGTTTTCCTACAATGAGCAGTTCTTC. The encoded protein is CASSGAGFSYNEQFF. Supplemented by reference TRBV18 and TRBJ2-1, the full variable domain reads NAGVMQNPRHLVRRRGQEARLRCSPMKGHSHVYWYRQLPEEGLKFMVYLQKENIIDESGMPKERFSAEFPKEGPSILRIQQVVRGDSAAYFCASSGAGFSYNEQFFGPGTRLTVL.